A selection of T cell receptor beta chains follows, all from one sample in a study of Ad26.COV2.S vaccination and SARS-CoV-2 variants. The data were produced by immunoSEQ multiplex PCR, yet TCRdb's version contains in-frame clones alone and is incomplete. This table has around 450,000 clones, nearly 90% appearing once. The source material was peripheral blood, sampled in a trial of Ad26.COV2.S vaccine versus placebo. These receptor sequences come from a person between 18 and 59 years old who received the Ad26.COV2.S COVID-19 vaccine or a placebo. Both conserved end residues are part of each CDR3. The D gene is left open where the match is weak. Clone size is stated in some rows and not others, as once, few, many or a class when expanded.

D	size	J	V	DNA	CDR3
NA	NA	TRBJ1-1	TRBV6-2/TRBV6-3	TGTGCCAGCAGTTACTATGGGACCGGGATGAACACTGAAGCTTTCTTT	CASSYYGTGMNTEAFF
NA	NA	TRBJ1-1	TRBV21-1	TGTGCCAGCAGCAAGGACAGGCCAACACGGAACACTGAAGCTTTCTTT	CASSKDRPTRNTEAFF
NA	NA	TRBJ1-1	TRBV7-2	TGTGCCAGCAGCTTAGTTAGTCTTCCGAACACTGAAGCTTTCTTT	CASSLVSLPNTEAFF
TRBD2	NA	TRBJ2-1	TRBV11-2	TGTGCCAGCACCCGGGGCGGGAGCCCCGATGAGCAGTTCTTC	CASTRGGSPDEQFF
NA	NA	TRBJ2-2	TRBV24-1	TGTGCCACCAGTGATACAACCAGGGGGAACACCGGGGAGCTGTTTTTT	CATSDTTRGNTGELFF
NA	NA	TRBJ1-1	TRBV9	TGTGCCAGCAGCGTAGGACAGGATGAAGCTTTCTTT	CASSVGQDEAFF
NA	NA	TRBJ1-5	TRBV4-1	TGCGCCAGCAGCCAGGGGGTTGGGGGCGACCAGCCCCAGCATTTT	CASSQGVGGDQPQHF
TRBD1	NA	TRBJ2-4	TRBV7-2	TGTGCCAGCAGCTTAGCGCCCCTCGGGCAGAGGACAGGGCTTGTGACCAAAAACATTCAGTACTTC	CASSLAPLGQRTGLVTKNIQYF
TRBD1	NA	TRBJ1-2	TRBV29-1	TGCAGCGTTGAAGGACAGGGGTACGGACTTCGCTATGGCTACACCTTC	CSVEGQGYGLRYGYTF
NA	NA	TRBJ1-1	TRBV3-1/TRBV3-2	TGTGCCAGCAGCCCCCTCTCGGGGAGTGGGACCACTGAAGCTTTCTTT	CASSPLSGSGTTEAFF
NA	NA	TRBJ2-3	TRBV25-1	TGTGCCAGCAGTGTGGGGCTACGTTCTAGCACAGATACGCAGTATTTT	CASSVGLRSSTDTQYF
TRBD2	NA	TRBJ2-7	TRBV4-2	TGTGCCAGCAGCCAAGGGTCCTTAGCGGGGGGGCTCTACGAGCAGTACTTC	CASSQGSLAGGLYEQYF
NA	NA	TRBJ2-7	TRBV28	TGTGCCAGCAGGGGCAGTGTCTACGAGCAGTACTTC	CASRGSVYEQYF
NA	NA	TRBJ2-1	TRBV4-1	TGCGCCAGCAGCCAAGATAAGGACAATGAGCAGTTCTTC	CASSQDKDNEQFF
NA	NA	TRBJ1-1	TRBV6-2/TRBV6-3	TGTGCCAGCAGTTTTCTCGGTGGCACTGAAGCTTTCTTT	CASSFLGGTEAFF
TRBD1	NA	TRBJ2-2	TRBV3-1/TRBV3-2	TGTGCCAGTACCAAACAGGGGACGAACACCGGGGAGCTGTTTTTT	CASTKQGTNTGELFF
NA	NA	TRBJ1-2	TRBV6-1	TGTGCCAGCAGTGAAGCGGTGGCAGTCTATGGCTACACCTTC	CASSEAVAVYGYTF
NA	NA	TRBJ1-1	TRBV6-5	TGTGCCAGCAGAGGGGCGTACCCGAACACTGAAGCTTTCTTT	CASRGAYPNTEAFF
NA	NA	TRBJ2-7	TRBV19	TGTGCCAGTAGTATGACGTGGACAGACTACGAGCAGTACTTC	CASSMTWTDYEQYF
TRBD2	NA	TRBJ2-4	TRBV19	TGTGCCAGTAGTACCCGGACTAGCGGGGGCTTAGCCAAAAACATTCAGTACTTC	CASSTRTSGGLAKNIQYF
NA	NA	TRBJ2-7	TRBV7-6	TGTGCCAGCAGCTACGGAGCCTCCTACGAGCAGTACTTC	CASSYGASYEQYF
NA	NA	TRBJ1-6	TRBV5-1	TGCGCCAGCAGCTGGGGAACAGGGCCCTCGAGTTCACCCCTCCACTTT	CASSWGTGPSSSPLHF
NA	NA	TRBJ2-2	TRBV2	TGTGCCAGCAGTGGGACAGTTCGGGAGCTGTTTTTT	CASSGTVRELFF
NA	once	TRBJ2-1	TRBV2	TGTGCCAGCAGTAAGGAGGGGTGGGATGAGCAGTTCTTC	CASSKEGWDEQFF
NA	NA	TRBJ1-5	TRBV28	TGTGCCAGCAGGAACCAGGGTGTTGGCAATCAGCCCCAGCATTTT	CASRNQGVGNQPQHF
TRBD1	NA	TRBJ2-1	TRBV7-6	TGTGCCAGCAGCTTAGCGCAGGGGGCGCTTTACAATGAGCAGTTCTTC	CASSLAQGALYNEQFF